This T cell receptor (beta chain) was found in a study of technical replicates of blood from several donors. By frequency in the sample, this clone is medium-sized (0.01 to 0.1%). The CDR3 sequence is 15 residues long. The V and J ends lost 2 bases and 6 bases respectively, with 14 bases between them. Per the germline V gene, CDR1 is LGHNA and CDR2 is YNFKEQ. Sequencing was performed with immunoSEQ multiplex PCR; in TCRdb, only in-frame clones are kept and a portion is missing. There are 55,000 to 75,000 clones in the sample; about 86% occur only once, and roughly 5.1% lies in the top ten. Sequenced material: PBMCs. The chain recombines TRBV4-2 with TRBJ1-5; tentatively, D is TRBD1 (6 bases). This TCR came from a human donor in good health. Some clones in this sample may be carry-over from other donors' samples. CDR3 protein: CASSQNLGASQPQHF. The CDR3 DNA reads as TGTGCCAGCAGCCAAAATTTGGGGGCGAGTCAGCCCCAGCATTTT.